What follows describes a single TCR beta chain. Using immunoSEQ multiplex PCR, the repertoire was profiled, and TCRdb retains in-frame clones only, with some absent. Counted here are approximately 84,000 clones, 70% to 85% occurring once; the ten biggest clones make up around 6%. These data belong to a study of blood T cell repertoires in COVID-19. Study context: T cells, B-cell-depleted T cells, or PBMCs supplied cDNA or gDNA.

The CDR3 spans 13 residues. Germline V gene lookup returns CDR1 MNHNY and CDR2 SVGAGI (reference sequence). With V trimmed by 2 bases and J by 8 bases, 1 base remained unmatched. Material for sequencing was peripheral blood. The rearrangement links TRBV6-6 to TRBJ2-1; 9 positions match TRBD2. This TCR was recovered from a man aged 50 to 60 with active or convalescent COVID-19. The chain's CDR3 is CASSYGGGDEQFF. Here the CDR3 DNA reads TGTGCCAGCAGTTACGGCGGGGGGGATGAGCAGTTCTTC.